This TCR beta chain was observed in a study of Tregs in tolerant kidney transplant recipients. Findings of the study overall: No direct test of biological reproducibility was done here. Activated donor B cell expansion appeared to reveal the most relevant donor-specific TCRbeta repertoire.

As regards this clone: Its cognate antigen is unknown.

Germline V gene data show CDR1 as SGDLS and CDR2 as YYNGEE. V was pared by 2 bases and J by 3 bases, with 8 bases of the junction left unmatched. CDR3 length: 15 amino acids. Recipients received nonmyeloablative bone marrow transplants from related graft donors, with transient mixed chimerism. Unstimulated Tregs (CD4+CD25+CD127-) and CD4+CD25- non-Tregs were sorted from PBMCs. Produced via immunoSEQ multiplex PCR; TCRdb's table is partial and in-frame only. The profile covers about 64,000 clones, with around 87% appearing a single time and about 4% taken by the ten largest. The sequence was collected from a human patient who received a combined kidney and bone marrow transplant. The T cells may partly be graft donor cells. This chain links TRBV9 with TRBJ2-7; 7 bases are shared with TRBD1. The sample in question was CD4+ T cells from blood (PBMCs), obtained 6 months after the transplant. CDR3 sequence: CASSVLGQVGYEQYF. The CDR3 region has the DNA TGTGCCAGCAGCGTTCTCGGACAGGTAGGCTACGAGCAGTACTTC.